Shown below are 19 T cell receptor beta chains from a single sample sequenced in a study of CD8 T cells in ankylosing spondylitis. Findings of the study overall: A motif in TCR beta, a set of fewer than ten highly homologous variants, appeared characteristic of ankylosing spondylitis blood.

Each CDR3 protein gets one entry after TCRdb re-called the 5' RACE reads with MiXCR. The sample has 100,000 to 150,000 distinct CDR3 sequences, approximately 17% seen once. The antigens for these receptors are not known. The material sequenced was blood, either unsorted or a sorted T cell fraction (not recorded which). The origin of the receptors is a male donor with ankylosing spondylitis.

This clonotype showed up just a few times. This chain's CDR3 is CATQKSGANEQFF. The CDR3 DNA reads TGTGCCACCCAAAAGAGCGGGGCTAATGAGCAGTTCTTC. V gene TRBV3-1 combines with J gene TRBJ2-1; 7 bases match TRBD2. The CDR3 extends over 13 amino acids. The germline V gene encodes CDR1 LGHDT and CDR2 YNNKEL (reference sequence). J was trimmed by 7 bases and V by 10 bases; bases with no gene match: 10.

The V call is TRBV9, the J call TRBJ2-1, with 10 bases identical to TRBD1. Losses at the gene ends were 2 bases for V and 8 bases for J; bases not matched to a gene: 7. The CDR3 covers 15 residues. Germline CDR1 and CDR2: SGDLS and YYNGEE. The CDR3 DNA is TGTGCCAGCAGCGTTTGGGACAGGGGTTTGGATGAGCAGTTCTTC. Amino acids: CASSVWDRGLDEQFF.

There are a few counts of this clonotype. The CDR3 nucleotides are TGTGCCAGCAGTTCGGACAGGGATCCCTACGAGCAGTACTTC. This gives the protein CASSSDRDPYEQYF. The chain joins TRBV28 to TRBJ2-7; 8 bases agree with TRBD1. The V gene end was trimmed by 4 bases and the J gene end by 2 bases; junction bases not matched to a gene: 4. Germline CDR1 is MDHEN and CDR2 is SYDVKM. The CDR3 is 14 residues long.

The chain joins TRBV4-2 to TRBJ1-1; no clear D gene. Trimming removed 0 bases from V and 6 bases from J, with 17 bases in between. The CDR3 spans 16 residues. Germline loops: CDR1 LGHNA, CDR2 YNFKEQ. Here the CDR3 DNA reads TGTGCCAGCAGCCAAGATCGTTACGGGGTGAGGGCTGAAGCTTTCTTT. Protein sequence: CASSQDRYGVRAEAFF.

The chain links TRBV5-6 to TRBJ2-1; TRBD1 might be the D (5 bases). The CDR3 spans 16 residues. Germline V gene data show CDR1 as SGHDT and CDR2 as YYEEEE. V lost 2 bases and J 0 bases, leaving 12 bases between the germline ends. CDR3: CASSLGALSSYNEQFF. As DNA, the CDR3 is TGTGCCAGCAGCTTAGGGGCCCTCAGCTCCTACAATGAGCAGTTCTTC.

This clonotype was counted only a few times. V usage is TRBV9 and J usage is TRBJ2-7; D is perhaps TRBD2 (5 bases). V was trimmed by 0 bases and J by 3 bases, leaving 10 bases between them. The CDR3 contains 14 residues. The germline CDR1 and CDR2 sequences are SGDLS and YYNGEE. CDR3 amino acids: CASSVGVEGYEQYF. CDR3 DNA: TGTGCCAGCAGCGTAGGGGTTGAGGGCTACGAGCAGTACTTC.

This clonotype occurred many times. V is TRBV7-9 and J is TRBJ2-1; the match to TRBD2 covers 8 bases. The germline gives CDR1 SEHNR, CDR2 FQNEAQ (reference sequence). The CDR3 is 15 residues long. V trimming: 2 bases; J trimming: 4 bases; junction bases outside the gene matches: 4. CDR3: CASSLPAGAYNEQFF. The CDR3 DNA is TGTGCCAGCAGCTTACCAGCGGGAGCGTACAATGAGCAGTTCTTC.

In this sample, this clonotype turned up a few times. The chain carries TRBV12-3 or TRBV12-4 and TRBJ2-1; TRBD2 matches at 10 bases. J gave up 8 bases and V 2 bases, and 3 bases lay outside the gene matches. This CDR3 has 14 residues. The CDR3 here is CASSLLAGVYEQFF. The DNA of the CDR3 is TGTGCCAGCAGTTTACTAGCGGGAGTGTATGAGCAGTTCTTC.

This clonotype has more than one count but fewer than ten. The CDR3 nucleotides are TGTGCCAGCAGCCCCCGGAGGGTAGCGGAATACAATGAGCAGTTCTTC. Translated, it gives CASSPRRVAEYNEQFF. The V and J genes are TRBV7-9 and TRBJ2-1; D perhaps matches TRBD2 (6 bases). CDR1 and CDR2 (germline): SEHNR, FQNEAQ (reference sequence). V gave up 5 bases and J gave up 4 bases, with 18 bases separating them. This CDR3 comprises 16 residues.

This rearrangement joins TRBV6-1 to TRBJ2-5; D may match TRBD1 or TRBD2 (6 bases each). The CDR3 is 15 amino acids. Trimming stripped 7 bases from V and 1 base from J, with 16 bases between. From germline, CDR1 is MNHNS and CDR2 SASEGT. The CDR3 here is CASNPGGGRQETQYF. CDR3 DNA: TGTGCCAGCAATCCCGGGGGCGGGCGCCAAGAGACCCAGTACTTC.

This clonotype has just a few counts. V is TRBV11-1 and J is TRBJ2-7; TRBD2 matches 9 bases. Germline lookup yields CDR1 SGHAT and CDR2 FQDESV (reference sequence). This CDR3 contains 17 residues. The V gene end was trimmed by 2 bases and the J gene end by 0 bases; junction bases not matched to a gene: 8. Here the CDR3 DNA reads TGTGCCAGCAGCTTACACTCCAGCGGGAGGAGCTCCTACGAGCAGTACTTC. It is translated as CASSLHSSGRSSYEQYF.

This clonotype was seen a few times. The rearrangement joins TRBV25-1 to TRBJ2-7; 9 bases map to TRBD1. The length of the CDR3 is 14 residues. Germline values: CDR1 MGHDK, CDR2 SYGVNS. The V segment lost 4 bases and the J segment 2 bases; nucleotides outside the gene matches: 3. The CDR3 protein is CASSVGTGPYEQYF. CDR3 nucleotides: TGTGCCAGCAGTGTTGGGACAGGGCCCTACGAGCAGTACTTC.

The genes are TRBV2 and TRBJ1-5, with D perhaps matching TRBD1 (6 bases). This CDR3 spans 13 amino acids. Germline values: CDR1 SNHLY, CDR2 FYNNEI. V was clipped by 5 bases and J by 5 bases, with 10 bases between them. The CDR3 loop is CASSTYRDQPQHF. CDR3 coding DNA: TGTGCCAGCAGTACGTACAGGGATCAGCCCCAGCATTTT. Drawing the rest from reference TRBV2 and TRBJ1-5, the complete variable domain is EPEVTQTPSHQVTQMGQEVILRCVPISNHLYFYWYRQILGQKVEFLVSFYNNEISEKSEIFDDQFSVERPDGSNFTLKIRSTKLEDSAMYFCASSTYRDQPQHFGDGTRLSIL.

A few counts support this clonotype. The chain combines TRBV30 with TRBJ1-2; D unclear. Trimming cost V 0 bases and J 6 bases, with 17 bases left between them. This CDR3 contains 15 residues. The germline CDR1 and CDR2 sequences are GTSNPN and SVGIG (reference sequence). The CDR3 DNA reads as TGTGCCTGGAGTGTAGCCGCATTATCTGGCGATGGCTACACCTTC. This sequence encodes CAWSVAALSGDGYTF.

J is TRBJ1-2 and V is TRBV12-3 or TRBV12-4; D not certain. The germline V and J ends were trimmed by 9 bases and 14 bases, with 16 bases remaining between them. This CDR3 is built from 10 residues. Here the CDR3 reads CASSGRTPTF. The CDR3 bases are TGTGCCAGTTCGGGGAGGACCCCAACCTTC.

The table lists this clonotype with many counts. The rearrangement links TRBV29-1 to TRBJ2-7; 9 positions agree with TRBD2. Germline V gives CDR1 SQVTM, CDR2 ANQGSEA. CDR3 length: 14 residues. The J segment lost 6 bases and the V segment lost 0 bases, leaving 6 bases of the junction unmatched. The CDR3 nucleotides read TGCAGCGTTGAAGATCGTAGCGGGAGCGTCGAGCAGTACTTC. This codes for CSVEDRSGSVEQYF.

In this sample, this clonotype turned up a few times. The chain has TRBV4-1 and TRBJ2-1; D unclear. The CDR3 consists of 16 residues. The germline V and J ends were trimmed by 0 bases and 2 bases, with 11 bases remaining between them. The V gene's germline CDR1 is MGHRA and CDR2 YSYEKL. The CDR3 DNA follows: TGCGCCAGCAGCCAAGATCCAAGGCTAGCCTACAATGAGCAGTTCTTC. This sequence encodes CASSQDPRLAYNEQFF.

In its sample, this clonotype was seen a few times. The chain carries TRBV29-1 and TRBJ2-7, with D possibly matching TRBD2 (6 bases). CDR3 length: 13 amino acids. V gave up 3 bases and J gave up 2 bases, with 11 bases separating them. Per germline, CDR1 SQVTM and CDR2 ANQGSEA. The CDR3 loop is CSVEGEAPYEQYF. The CDR3 nucleotides are TGCAGCGTTGAGGGGGAGGCCCCCTACGAGCAGTACTTC.

This clonotype was seen only a few times. The chain is built from TRBV28 and TRBJ1-5; D unresolved. Germline loops: CDR1 MDHEN, CDR2 SYDVKM. The CDR3 loop spans 13 amino acids. The V gene lost 5 bases and the J gene lost 9 bases, with 14 bases spanning the gap. CDR3: CASSPSGDPPQHF. CDR3 in DNA: TGTGCCAGCAGTCCTTCAGGCGACCCGCCCCAGCATTTT.